What follows is one T cell receptor (beta chain) and its context. As yet, its antigen is unknown. One junction end disagrees with the germline gene, perhaps due to a read error. The authors sequenced patients whose flow cytometry had shown CD8+CD57+ cell expansion. Among the patients, all had severe acquired aplastic anemia. This sample stems from a study of CD8+CD57+ T cells in acquired aplastic anemia. Study at large: Recorded DNA amounts for sorted CD4+ and CD8+ cells had an average of 3.2 ug. Findings of the study overall: Shared by patients and controls, almost 30 CD8+ CDR3s were abundant in patients.

CDR3 and TCR beta VDJ profiling relied on genomic DNA as the template. TCRdb re-derived calls from the reads in MiXCR, one entry per CDR3 protein. The sample has some 150,000 distinct CDR3 sequences, less than 60% seen once. The clonotype originates from a human donor with aplastic anemia. What was sequenced was sorted CD4+, CD8+, or CD8+CD57+ T cells (not recorded which) from PBMCs.

The CDR3 here is CASRLAGGPSEQFF. Written as DNA, the CDR3 is TGTGCCAGCAGATTAGCGGGGGGGCCGAGCGAGCAGTTCTTC. This chain joins TRBV12-3 or TRBV12-4 and TRBJ2-1; TRBD2 aligns across 11 bases. The CDR3 sequence is 14 residues long.